These 24 T cell receptor beta chains were sequenced from one sample in a study of Graves' ophthalmopathy and Graves' hyperthyroidism. The sequenced template was RNA, covering the TCR beta CDR3 region. An opening RT-PCR round employed HTBI primers and preceded a second-round multiplex PCR. One entry per CDR3 protein results from TCRdb running MiXCR on the multiplex PCR reads. The data hold some 520,000 distinct CDR3 sequences, with roughly an eighth observed a single time. The source material was blood. These TCRs come from a woman in her twenties or thirties with Graves' ophthalmopathy.

There are a few counts of this clonotype. J is TRBJ1-2 and V is TRBV30; 9 nucleotides align to TRBD1. The CDR3 has 14 amino acids. Germline trimming cut 5 bases from V and 3 bases from J; bases unmatched to any gene: 7. CDR1 is GTSNPN, CDR2 SVGIG, per germline (reference sequence). The CDR3 loop is CAWATGGRYYGYTF. For the CDR3, the DNA is TGTGCCTGGGCTACAGGGGGCAGATACTATGGCTACACCTTC.

The genes are TRBV28 and TRBJ1-5, with D perhaps matching TRBD1 (5 bases). CDR3 length: 15 residues. CDR1 MDHEN and CDR2 SYDVKM come from the germline V gene. With 8 bases removed from V and 3 bases from J, the gap between germline ends came to 17 bases. The CDR3: CASRYSTVSNQPQHF. The CDR3 bases are TGTGCCAGCCGATATTCGACAGTATCCAATCAGCCCCAGCATTTT.

This clonotype appeared many times. The V gene is TRBV6-1, the J gene TRBJ1-5, with D possibly matching TRBD1 (5 bases). V was shortened by 2 bases and J by 3 bases, with 11 bases between the two germline ends. The CDR3 has 15 residues. Per the germline V gene, CDR1 is MNHNS and CDR2 is SASEGT. The CDR3 sequence is CASSERNRINQPQHF. The DNA for the CDR3 is TGTGCCAGCAGTGAACGAAACAGGATCAATCAGCCCCAGCATTTT.

This clonotype has a count of ten or more. The rearrangement joins TRBV12-3 or TRBV12-4 to TRBJ2-7; TRBD1 agrees at 8 bases. The CDR3 extends over 14 amino acids. V dropped 5 bases and J dropped 6; count of bases not matched to a gene: 9. The CDR3 DNA reads as TGTGCCAGCAGTCTCGACAGGGGCGGTAGCGAGCAGTACTTC. Its translation is CASSLDRGGSEQYF.

This clonotype showed up many times. V is TRBV28 and J is TRBJ1-5; TRBD1 matches at 7 bases. The CDR3 loop spans 14 amino acids. With 11 bases clipped from V and 5 bases from J, the junction kept 12 bases outside the gene matches. The germline CDR1 and CDR2 sequences are MDHEN and SYDVKM. The CDR3 here is CAGARDSHYQPQHF. Here the CDR3 DNA reads TGTGCCGGCGCACGGGACAGCCATTATCAGCCCCAGCATTTT. The complete variable domain, with remaining parts taken from reference TRBV28 and TRBJ1-5, reads DVKVTQSSRYLVKRTGEKVFLECVQDMDHENMFWYRQDPGLGLRLIYFSYDVKMKEKGDIPEGYSVSREKKERFSLILESASTNQTSMYLCAGARDSHYQPQHFGDGTRLSIL.

The table lists this clonotype with a count of one. The V gene is TRBV6-1, the J gene TRBJ1-2; D uncertain. This CDR3 is built from 14 residues. The germline V gene encodes CDR1 MNHNS and CDR2 SASEGT. V dropped 7 bases and J dropped 3 bases, with 15 bases sitting between them. In DNA form, the CDR3 reads TGTGCCAGCACCCTTATCAGCTTGGACTATGGCTACACCTTC. It codes for CASTLISLDYGYTF.

V gene TRBV13 combines with J gene TRBJ2-5; 10 nucleotides align to TRBD2. The germline CDR1 and CDR2 sequences are PRHDT and FYEKMQ (reference sequence). This CDR3 is built from 17 residues. Trimming at V came to 5 bases and at J to 5 bases, leaving 14 bases not matched to a gene. The CDR3 sequence is CASSAHGTSEGDETQYF. Written as DNA, the CDR3 is TGTGCCAGCAGCGCCCACGGGACTAGCGAGGGAGACGAGACCCAGTACTTC.

The chain uses TRBV6-5 and TRBJ2-7, with D perhaps assigned TRBD1 or TRBD2 (5 bases each). The CDR3 is 15 amino acids. Germline V lookup: CDR1 MNHEY, CDR2 SVGAGI. The ends were cut back, 1 base at V and 6 bases at J, with 16 bases in the middle. For the CDR3, the DNA is TGTGCCAGCAGTTACTTGGCCCCGGGGACGGCCGAGCAGTACTTC. It yields the protein CASSYLAPGTAEQYF.

At least ten counts were recorded for this clonotype. The rearrangement uses TRBV15 and TRBJ2-5, with 11 nucleotides matching TRBD1. V was pared by 0 bases and J by 4 bases, with 4 bases of the junction left unmatched. This CDR3 contains 16 residues. Germline CDR1 is LNHNV and CDR2 is YYDKDF (reference sequence). CDR3 protein: CATSRDGGQGGETQYF. The CDR3 nucleotides are TGTGCCACCAGCAGAGATGGGGGACAGGGGGGAGAGACCCAGTACTTC.

In its sample, this clonotype was seen a few times. V is TRBV5-1 and J is TRBJ1-1; TRBD1 aligns across 8 bases. V was pared by 4 bases and J by 5 bases, with 7 bases of the junction left unmatched. CDR1 SGHRS and CDR2 YFSETQ come from the germline V gene. This CDR3 has 14 residues. The DNA of the CDR3 is TGCGCCAGCAGCAATACAGGGGGGGCGACTGAAGCTTTCTTT. This sequence encodes CASSNTGGATEAFF.

This clonotype was counted many times. The chain links TRBV7-2 to TRBJ2-7; D could derive from TRBD1 or TRBD2 (6 bases each). There are 14 residues in the CDR3. From germline, CDR1 is SGHTA and CDR2 FQGNSA. V shed 0 bases and J shed 3 bases, with 9 bases lying between them. This CDR3 reads CASSLAEGGYEQYF. DNA of the CDR3: TGTGCCAGCAGCTTAGCGGAGGGGGGCTACGAGCAGTACTTC.

In its sample, this clonotype was seen a few times. The germline gene is not matched at one end of the junction; a read error may be the cause. This sequence joins TRBV13 and TRBJ1-1; 7 nucleotides match TRBD1. Germline lookup yields CDR1 PRHDT and CDR2 FYEKMQ (reference sequence). This CDR3 is 16 amino acids long. The CDR3 DNA sequence: TGTGCCAGCAGCCCGGGGACAGAGTTTATGAACACTGAAGCTTCCTTT. Its translation is CASSPGTEFMNTEASF.

The V gene is TRBV6-2 or TRBV6-3, the J gene TRBJ1-1; D might be TRBD1 (5 bases). In germline, CDR1 is MNHEY, CDR2 SVGEGT. This CDR3 contains 15 residues. V dropped 4 bases and J dropped 0 bases, with 12 bases sitting between them. Written as DNA, the CDR3 is TGTGCCAGCAGTTTGAACAGGTGGATGAACACTGAAGCTTTCTTT. Its protein product is CASSLNRWMNTEAFF.

This chain links TRBV6-1 with TRBJ1-5; D is unclear. The V and J ends lost 6 bases and 3 bases respectively, with 15 bases between them. The germline gives CDR1 MNHNS, CDR2 SASEGT. The CDR3 runs 15 residues. The CDR3 DNA sequence: TGTGCCAGCAGCCCCTCTGTCCAACACAATCAGCCCCAGCATTTT. This translates into CASSPSVQHNQPQHF.

This clonotype has ten or more counts. The chain recombines TRBV11-2 with TRBJ1-1; 8 nucleotides line up with TRBD1. CDR1 and CDR2 from the germline V gene are SGHAT and FQNNGV. V gave up 0 bases and J gave up 0 bases; unmatched junction bases: 9. There are 18 residues in the CDR3. The CDR3, as DNA: TGTGCCAGCAGCTTAGATCAGTGGGTCAGGGGGCTGAACACTGAAGCTTTCTTT. It translates to CASSLDQWVRGLNTEAFF. The full variable domain, with the rest looked up from reference TRBV11-2 and TRBJ1-1, is EAGVAQSPRYKIIEKRQSVAFWCNPISGHATLYWYQQILGQGPKLLIQFQNNGVVDDSQLPKDRFSAERLKGVDSTLKIQPAKLEDSAVYLCASSLDQWVRGLNTEAFFGQGTRLTVV.

This clonotype was seen many times. This sequence joins TRBV18 and TRBJ2-5; D is unclear. Germline CDR1 and CDR2: KGHSH and LQKENI. V shed 8 bases and J shed 5 bases, with 9 bases lying between them. This CDR3 comprises 11 residues. The CDR3 here is CASSPEETQYF. DNA for the CDR3: TGTGCCAGCAGTCCCGAGGAGACCCAGTACTTC.

At least ten counts were recorded for this clonotype. The V and J genes are TRBV18 and TRBJ2-7; D tentatively fits TRBD1 or TRBD2 (5 bases each). CDR1 and CDR2 (germline): KGHSH, LQKENI. CDR3 length equals 13 residues. The ends were cut back, 3 bases at V and 6 bases at J, with 12 bases in the middle. The CDR3 region has the DNA TGTGCCAGCTCACCGAGCGTAGGGACCGAGCAGTACTTC. It translates to CASSPSVGTEQYF.

This clonotype has ten or more counts. This rearrangement joins TRBV11-2 to TRBJ1-1; the D gene is possibly TRBD1 (5 bases). CDR1 SGHAT and CDR2 FQNNGV come from the germline V gene. This CDR3 contains 15 residues. V was clipped by 1 base and J by 1 base, with 10 bases between them. This CDR3 reads CASSLVRAENTEAFF. The CDR3 bases are TGTGCCAGCAGCTTAGTCAGGGCAGAGAACACTGAAGCTTTCTTT.

This chain uses TRBV12-3 or TRBV12-4 with TRBJ2-6, with 8 positions matching TRBD1. The CDR3 is made up of 19 amino acids. With V trimmed by 4 bases and J by 1 base, 12 bases remained unmatched. CDR3 DNA sequence: TGTGCCAGCAGTTCCCGACAGGGGTCCGTCGGTTCTGGGGCCAACGTCCTGACTTTC. Translated, it gives CASSSRQGSVGSGANVLTF.

The CDR3 loop is CASSQPGSYGYTF. In nucleotides, the CDR3 is TGTGCCAGCAGCCAGCCCGGGTCATATGGCTACACCTTC. J is TRBJ1-2 and V is TRBV3-1, with D hard to call. The ends were cut back, 3 bases at V and 5 bases at J, with 10 bases in the middle. Germline CDR1 LGHDT, CDR2 YNNKEL (reference sequence). CDR3 size: 13 residues.

This clonotype has ten or more counts. The rearrangement uses TRBV28 and TRBJ2-7, with no clear D. The CDR3 loop spans 14 amino acids. V lost 2 bases and J 5 bases, leaving 13 bases between the germline ends. The V gene's germline CDR1 is MDHEN and CDR2 SYDVKM. The CDR3 DNA sequence: TGTGCCAGCAGTTTACGATCGGTGGCCCACGAGCAGTACTTC. The encoded protein is CASSLRSVAHEQYF.

This clonotype has a count of ten or more. V is TRBV12-3 or TRBV12-4 and J is TRBJ2-7, with 7 positions matching TRBD1. Trimming took 5 bases from V and 5 from J; bases not matched to a gene: 15. The CDR3 runs 16 residues. The CDR3 DNA is TGTGCCAGCAGTCCGACTTACAGGGGTAATTACGACGAGCAGTACTTC. This codes for CASSPTYRGNYDEQYF.

Many counts were recorded for this clonotype. This chain uses TRBV28 with TRBJ2-5; no definite D call. The CDR3 consists of 12 residues. With 8 bases removed from V and 5 bases from J, the gap between germline ends came to 12 bases. Per the germline V gene, CDR1 is MDHEN and CDR2 is SYDVKM. In DNA form, the CDR3 reads TGTGCCAGCGACGGAGTCGGGGAGACCCAGTACTTC. Translation gives CASDGVGETQYF.

Many counts were recorded for this clonotype. The J gene is TRBJ1-1, the V gene TRBV29-1; no clear D. The length of the CDR3 is 12 residues. The V end lost 5 bases, the J end lost 7 bases, and 14 bases lay between the germline ends. Germline CDR1 reads SQVTM; CDR2 reads ANQGSEA. CDR3 in DNA: TGCAGCGTTAACGAGGGCAGCAGTGAAGCTTTCTTT. Protein product: CSVNEGSSEAFF.